This T cell receptor beta chain was documented in a study of T cell repertoires in cytomegalovirus infection. Study in general: Matching HLA type, along with CMV infection, was indicated by public TCR beta signatures. General study points: Dominating the ex vivo response were TCR beta clonotypes that were CMV-specific and HLA-C-restricted. Cumulated frequencies of public TCR beta families served to identify carriers of CMV plus the relevant HLA.

From the reads, TCRdb called clonotypes with MiXCR, one entry per CDR3 protein. Here the sample spans roughly 230,000 distinct CDR3 sequences, approximately 6.7% being singletons. This clonotype has a count of ten or more. Antigen: not known. Deletions cut 5 bases from V and 5 bases from J, with 12 bases between. The germline V gene encodes CDR1 SQVTM and CDR2 ANQGSEA. The CDR3 runs 12 residues. Sequenced material: PBMCs. This rearrangement joins TRBV29-1 to TRBJ1-2; perhaps TRBD1 as D (6 bases). The sequence was collected from a human donor in good health (CMV status not recorded). Some clones in this sample may be carry-over from other donors' samples. The CDR3 nucleotides are TGCAGCGTTTGGGGGGGCGGGTATGGCTACACCTTC. It translates to CSVWGGGYGYTF. Using reference TRBV29-1 and TRBJ1-2 for the parts outside the CDR3, the full variable domain is SAVISQKPSRDICQRGTSLTIQCQVDSQVTMMFWYRQQPGQSLTLIATANQGSEATYESGFVIDKFPISRPNLTFSTLTVSNMSPEDSSIYLCSVWGGGYGYTFGSGTRLTVV.